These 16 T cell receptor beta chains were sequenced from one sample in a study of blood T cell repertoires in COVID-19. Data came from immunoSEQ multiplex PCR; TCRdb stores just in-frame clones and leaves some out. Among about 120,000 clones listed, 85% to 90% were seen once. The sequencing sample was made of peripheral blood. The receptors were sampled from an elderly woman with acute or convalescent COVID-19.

The CDR3: CASSLQTGGDQPQHF. DNA of the CDR3: TGTGCCAGCAGCCTTCAGACAGGGGGCGATCAGCCCCAGCATTTT. This sequence joins TRBV7-8 and TRBJ1-5; 10 bases match TRBD1. The germline gives CDR1 SGHVS, CDR2 FQNEAQ. V was clipped by 5 bases and J by 5 bases; unmatched bases: 6. The CDR3 spans 15 residues. The full variable domain, rest sourced from reference TRBV7-8 and TRBJ1-5, is GAGVSQSPRYKVAKRGQDVALRCDPISGHVSLFWYQQALGQGPEFLTYFQNEAQLDKSGLPSDRFFAERPEGSVSTLKIQRTQQEDSAVYLCASSLQTGGDQPQHFGDGTRLSIL.

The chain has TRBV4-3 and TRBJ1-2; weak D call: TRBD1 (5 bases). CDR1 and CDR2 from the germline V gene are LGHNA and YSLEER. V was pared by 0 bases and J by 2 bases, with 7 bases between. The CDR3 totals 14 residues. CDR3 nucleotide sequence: TGCGCCAGCAGCCAAGACAGGGCAAACTATGGCTACACCTTC. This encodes CASSQDRANYGYTF.

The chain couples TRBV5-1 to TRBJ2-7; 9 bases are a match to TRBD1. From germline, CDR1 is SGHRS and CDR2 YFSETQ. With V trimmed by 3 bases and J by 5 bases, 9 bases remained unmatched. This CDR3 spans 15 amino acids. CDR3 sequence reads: CASSYAGQGQDEQYV. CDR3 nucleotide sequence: TGCGCCAGCAGCTATGCGGGACAGGGACAAGACGAGCAGTACGTC.

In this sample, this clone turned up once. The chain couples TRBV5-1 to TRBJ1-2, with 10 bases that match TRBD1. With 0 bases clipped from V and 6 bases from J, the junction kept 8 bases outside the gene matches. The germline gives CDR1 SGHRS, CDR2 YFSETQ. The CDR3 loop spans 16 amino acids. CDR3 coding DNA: TGCGCCAGCAGCTTGGGACAGGGGGCGTCATGGCATGGCTACACCTTC. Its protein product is CASSLGQGASWHGYTF.

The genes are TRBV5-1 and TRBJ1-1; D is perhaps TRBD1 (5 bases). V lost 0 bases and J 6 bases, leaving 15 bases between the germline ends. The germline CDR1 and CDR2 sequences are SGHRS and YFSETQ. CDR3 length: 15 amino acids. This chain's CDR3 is CASSLGGSLSPEAFF. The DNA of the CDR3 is TGCGCCAGCAGCTTGGGGGGCAGCCTGAGCCCTGAAGCTTTCTTT.

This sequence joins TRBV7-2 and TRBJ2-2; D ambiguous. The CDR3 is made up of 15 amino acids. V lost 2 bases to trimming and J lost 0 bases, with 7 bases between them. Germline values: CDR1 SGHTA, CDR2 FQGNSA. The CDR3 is CASSLYKTNTGELFF. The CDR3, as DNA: TGTGCCAGCAGCTTATACAAAACGAACACCGGGGAGCTGTTTTTT.

The CDR3 DNA follows: TGCGCCAGCACACCGGGGGACTGGGGCAATCAGCCCCAGCATTTT. Translating it yields CASTPGDWGNQPQHF. The chain couples TRBV5-1 to TRBJ1-5; perhaps TRBD1 as D (5 bases). The CDR3 has 15 amino acids. V was pared by 6 bases and J by 2 bases, with 15 bases between. From germline, CDR1 is SGHRS and CDR2 YFSETQ.

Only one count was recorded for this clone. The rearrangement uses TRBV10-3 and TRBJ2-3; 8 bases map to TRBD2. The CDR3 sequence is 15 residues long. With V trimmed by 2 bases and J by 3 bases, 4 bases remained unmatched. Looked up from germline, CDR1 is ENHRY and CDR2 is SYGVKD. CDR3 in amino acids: CAISEMVAGTDTQYF. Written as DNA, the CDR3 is TGTGCCATCAGTGAGATGGTAGCGGGGACAGATACGCAGTATTTT.

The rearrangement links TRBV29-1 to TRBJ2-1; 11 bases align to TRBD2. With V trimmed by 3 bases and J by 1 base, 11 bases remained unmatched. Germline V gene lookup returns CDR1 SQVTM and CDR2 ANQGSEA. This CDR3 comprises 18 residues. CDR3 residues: CSVEGIPGTSGSYNEQFF. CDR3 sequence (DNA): TGCAGCGTTGAGGGGATCCCCGGGACTAGCGGATCCTACAATGAGCAGTTCTTC.

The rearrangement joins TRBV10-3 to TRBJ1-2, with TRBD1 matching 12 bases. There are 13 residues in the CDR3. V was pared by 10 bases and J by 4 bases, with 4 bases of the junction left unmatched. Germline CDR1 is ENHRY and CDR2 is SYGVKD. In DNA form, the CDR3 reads TGTGCCACCCTGGGACAGGGGGCCTATGGCTACACCTTC. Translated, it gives CATLGQGAYGYTF.

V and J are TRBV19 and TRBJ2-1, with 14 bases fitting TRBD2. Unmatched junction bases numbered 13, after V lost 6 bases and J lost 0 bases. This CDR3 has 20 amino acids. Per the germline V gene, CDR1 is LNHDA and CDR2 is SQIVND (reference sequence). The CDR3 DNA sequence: TGTGCCAGTAGCCAGAGGACTAGCGGGGGGACTCAAAGCTCCTACAATGAGCAGTTCTTC. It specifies CASSQRTSGGTQSSYNEQFF.

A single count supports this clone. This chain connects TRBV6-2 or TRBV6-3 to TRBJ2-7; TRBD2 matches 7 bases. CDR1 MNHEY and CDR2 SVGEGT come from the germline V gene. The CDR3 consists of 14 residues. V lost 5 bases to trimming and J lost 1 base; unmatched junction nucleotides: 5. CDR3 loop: CASSGREQSYEQYF. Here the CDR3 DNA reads TGTGCCAGCAGTGGGAGGGAACAGTCCTACGAGCAGTACTTC.

CDR3 loop: CASSTGTENTEAFF. The CDR3 nucleotides are TGTGCCAGCAGTACCGGGACAGAGAACACTGAAGCTTTCTTT. This sequence joins TRBV28 and TRBJ1-1; 7 bases are a match to TRBD1. Trimming took 5 bases from V and 1 from J; bases not matched to a gene: 4. The CDR3 is made up of 14 amino acids. Germline lookup yields CDR1 MDHEN and CDR2 SYDVKM.

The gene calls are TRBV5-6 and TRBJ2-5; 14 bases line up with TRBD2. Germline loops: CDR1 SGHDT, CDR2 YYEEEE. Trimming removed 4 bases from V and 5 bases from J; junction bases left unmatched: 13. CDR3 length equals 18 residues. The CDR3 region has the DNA TGTGCCAGCAGCCAACGGACTAGCGGGGGGCCAGTCAGGGAGACCCAGTACTTC. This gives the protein CASSQRTSGGPVRETQYF.

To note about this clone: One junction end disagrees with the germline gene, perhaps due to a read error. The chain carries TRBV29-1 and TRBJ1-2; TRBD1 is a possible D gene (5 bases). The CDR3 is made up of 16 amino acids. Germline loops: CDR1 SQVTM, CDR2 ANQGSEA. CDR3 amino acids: CSVEVARQGGRGGYTF. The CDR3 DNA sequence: TGCAGCGTCGAAGTAGCGCGGCAGGGAGGACGCGGTGGCTACACCTTC. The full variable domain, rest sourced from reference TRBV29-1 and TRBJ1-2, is SAVISQKPSRDICQRGTSLTIQCQVDSQVTMMFWYRQQPGQSLTLIATANQGSEATYESGFVIDKFPISRPNLTFSTLTVSNMSPEDSSIYLCSVEVARQGGRGGYTFGSGTRLTVV.

CDR3: CASTPLTGGDTGELFF. For the CDR3, the DNA is TGCGCCAGCACCCCCCTGACAGGGGGGGACACCGGGGAGCTGTTTTTT. This chain links TRBV5-1 with TRBJ2-2; 9 nucleotides agree with TRBD1. The V segment lost 6 bases and the J segment 3 bases; nucleotides outside the gene matches: 9. CDR3 length: 16 residues. Germline assignment: CDR1 SGHRS and CDR2 YFSETQ. The full variable domain, rest sourced from reference TRBV5-1 and TRBJ2-2, is KAGVTQTPRYLIKTRGQQVTLSCSPISGHRSVSWYQQTPGQGLQFLFEYFSETQRNKGNFPGRFSGRQFSNSRSEMNVSTLELGDSALYLCASTPLTGGDTGELFFGEGSRLTVL.